These 24 T cell receptor beta chains came from one sample sequenced in a study of sequential checkpoint blockade in melanoma. Treatment indicated: randomized to nivolumab then ipilimumab (arm A) or the reverse (arm B). The repertoire was sequenced with immunoSEQ multiplex PCR; TCRdb's copy has only in-frame clones and lacks some. The repertoire holds about 22,000 clones, with 65% to 90% as singletons. The sample was CD8+ T cells sorted from blood (inferred from file names), taken from a patient given nivolumab and ipilimumab in sequence. These receptors all come from a human donor with melanoma.

A remark on this clone: Germline and junction disagree at one end, which may indicate a read error. This sequence joins TRBV6-1 and TRBJ1-1; no definite D call. The CDR3 totals 14 residues. Germline V CDR1 and CDR2: MNHNS, SASEGT. Written as DNA, the CDR3 is TGTGCCAGCGGTGAATTTTTACTACCAAGTGAAGCTTTCTTT. This codes for CASGEFLLPSEAFF.

This clone turned up a few times. The DNA for the CDR3 is TGTGCCAGCAGCTTGGCCTCAGGGGGCTTTCCAGATACGCAGTATTTT. Translating gives CASSLASGGFPDTQYF. The chain carries TRBV5-5 and TRBJ2-3, with 8 bases fitting TRBD1. Germline-derived CDR1 and CDR2 are SGHKS and YYEKEE (reference sequence). This CDR3 spans 16 amino acids. Trimming removed 0 bases from V and 4 bases from J; junction bases left unmatched: 7.

This clone is deemed medium-sized. This chain joins TRBV4-3 and TRBJ1-4; 7 nucleotides line up with TRBD1. Germline CDR1 is LGHNA and CDR2 is YSLEER. The CDR3 spans 18 residues. V dropped 0 bases and J dropped 0; count of bases not matched to a gene: 7. The CDR3 region has the DNA TGCGCCAGCAGCCAAGAAGCGGACAGGACCGCAACTAATGAAAAACTGTTTTTT. Amino acid sequence: CASSQEADRTATNEKLFF.

The chain recombines TRBV18 with TRBJ1-1; 8 nucleotides line up with TRBD1. Germline CDR1 and CDR2: KGHSH and LQKENI. Trimming took 3 bases from V and 1 from J; bases not matched to a gene: 13. The CDR3 spans 18 residues. The CDR3 coding sequence is TGTGCCAGCTCACCGAGTCCCGGGACAGGTTTGGGGAACACTGAAGCTTTCTTT. It codes for CASSPSPGTGLGNTEAFF.

V and J are TRBV4-3 and TRBJ2-5, with 7 nucleotides matching TRBD2. CDR3 length: 17 amino acids. Germline V lookup: CDR1 LGHNA, CDR2 YSLEER. The V gene end was trimmed by 0 bases and the J gene end by 1 base; junction bases not matched to a gene: 8. CDR3 region: CASSQEGRGTTQETQYF. CDR3 in DNA: TGCGCCAGCAGCCAAGAGGGGCGGGGGACCACCCAAGAGACCCAGTACTTC.

V and J are TRBV28 and TRBJ2-1; the D gene is possibly TRBD2 (6 bases). Germline loops: CDR1 MDHEN, CDR2 SYDVKM. The CDR3 covers 17 residues. Between the trimmed V and J ends, which lost 4 bases and 0 bases, there was a span of 16 bases. The CDR3 DNA reads TGTGCCAGCAGTTCGATACTTAGCGGAAGCTCCTACAATGAGCAGTTCTTC. Residues: CASSSILSGSSYNEQFF. Supplemented by reference TRBV28 and TRBJ2-1, the full variable domain reads DVKVTQSSRYLVKRTGEKVFLECVQDMDHENMFWYRQDPGLGLRLIYFSYDVKMKEKGDIPEGYSVSREKKERFSLILESASTNQTSMYLCASSSILSGSSYNEQFFGPGTRLTVL.

The CDR3 coding sequence is TGCGCCAGCAGCTTGATGGGACAGGGAGGTCGGGAGACCCAGTACTTC. Translating gives CASSLMGQGGRETQYF. The rearrangement uses TRBV5-1 and TRBJ2-5; 9 bases fit TRBD1. This CDR3 contains 16 residues. The germline CDR1 and CDR2 sequences are SGHRS and YFSETQ. With V trimmed by 1 base and J by 5 bases, 9 bases remained unmatched.

This rearrangement joins TRBV13 to TRBJ2-3; 8 bases fit TRBD1. The CDR3 totals 15 residues. Germline V gene lookup returns CDR1 PRHDT and CDR2 FYEKMQ (reference sequence). Trimming removed 5 bases from V and 4 bases from J; junction bases left unmatched: 8. The CDR3 coding sequence is TGTGCCAGCAGCCTTTACGACAGGGGCGCAGATACGCAGTATTTT. This encodes CASSLYDRGADTQYF. The full variable domain, completed using reference TRBV13 and TRBJ2-3, is AAGVIQSPRHLIKEKRETATLKCYPIPRHDTVYWYQQGPGQDPQFLISFYEKMQSDKGSIPDRFSAQQFSDYHSELNMSSLELGDSALYFCASSLYDRGADTQYFGPGTRLTVL.

The genes are TRBV19 and TRBJ2-2; 8 positions match TRBD1. V gave up 6 bases and J gave up 4 bases; unmatched junction bases: 16. Germline lookup yields CDR1 LNHDA and CDR2 SQIVND (reference sequence). The CDR3 has 18 amino acids. The CDR3, as DNA: TGTGCCAGTAGCCATCCCCTCCGGGACAGGACCATCACCGGGGAGCTGTTTTTT. Protein product: CASSHPLRDRTITGELFF. The full variable domain, with the rest looked up from reference TRBV19 and TRBJ2-2, is DGGITQSPKYLFRKEGQNVTLSCEQNLNHDAMYWYRQDPGQGLRLIYYSQIVNDFQKGDIAEGYSVSREKKESFPLTVTSAQKNPTAFYLCASSHPLRDRTITGELFFGEGSRLTVL.

The chain is built from TRBV10-3 and TRBJ2-7; the match to TRBD1 covers 9 bases. V gave up 4 bases and J gave up 0 bases; unmatched junction bases: 4. Germline CDR1 ENHRY, CDR2 SYGVKD. This CDR3 contains 15 residues. The CDR3 nucleotides read TGTGCCATCAGTGTCGGGACAGGGAGCTCCTACGAGCAGTACTTC. This sequence encodes CAISVGTGSSYEQYF.

The chain joins TRBV4-1 to TRBJ2-1; a possible D gene is TRBD2 (6 bases). The germline V and J ends were trimmed by 2 bases and 6 bases, with 8 bases remaining between them. CDR3 length: 13 residues. Germline V gene lookup returns CDR1 MGHRA and CDR2 YSYEKL. The CDR3 loop reads CASSQREFNEQFF. The CDR3 DNA reads TGCGCCAGCAGCCAACGGGAGTTCAATGAGCAGTTCTTC.

The chain joins TRBV7-2 to TRBJ1-3; 11 positions agree with TRBD1. V trimming: 0 bases; J trimming: 4 bases; junction bases outside the gene matches: 2. The length of the CDR3 is 16 residues. Germline CDR1 SGHTA, CDR2 FQGNSA. CDR3 amino acids: CASSLAGQGVGNTIYF. Here the CDR3 DNA reads TGTGCCAGCAGCTTAGCGGGACAGGGGGTCGGAAACACCATATATTTT.

CDR3 amino acids: CASSLGLYEQYF. DNA for the CDR3: TGTGCCAGCAGCCTCGGACTATACGAGCAGTACTTC. The chain recombines TRBV6-5 with TRBJ2-7, with D possibly TRBD2 on 6 matching bases. Germline V CDR1 and CDR2: MNHEY, SVGAGI. This CDR3 spans 12 amino acids. Trimming took 6 bases from V and 4 from J, leaving 10 bases between them.

The J gene is TRBJ2-7, the V gene TRBV27, with D perhaps matching TRBD1 (6 bases). The CDR3 is made up of 15 amino acids. The germline CDR1 and CDR2 sequences are MNHEY and SMNVEV (reference sequence). The germline V and J ends were trimmed by 3 bases and 0 bases, with 12 bases remaining between them. For the CDR3, the DNA is TGTGCCAGCAGTTTCAGGGGACCCTTCTCCTACGAGCAGTACTTC. Translating it yields CASSFRGPFSYEQYF.

The V call is TRBV11-2, the J call TRBJ2-7; D call uncertain. There are 13 residues in the CDR3. Germline CDR1 is SGHAT and CDR2 is FQNNGV. With 2 bases removed from V and 1 base from J, the gap between germline ends came to 6 bases. The CDR3 sequence: CASSLYTSYEQYF. The CDR3 DNA reads as TGTGCCAGCAGCTTATACACGTCCTACGAGCAGTACTTC.

CDR3 nucleotide sequence: TGTGCCAGCAGCTACGGGGGTGCCACCGGGGAGCTGTTTTTT. As protein: CASSYGGATGELFF. The gene calls are TRBV13 and TRBJ2-2; maybe TRBD2 (6 bases). The ends were cut back, 4 bases at V and 4 bases at J, with 10 bases in the middle. The germline gives CDR1 PRHDT, CDR2 FYEKMQ (reference sequence). The CDR3 length is 14 residues.

This chain links TRBV4-1 with TRBJ2-7; 7 bases line up with TRBD2. CDR3 length: 14 residues. V was pared by 4 bases and J by 2 bases, with 5 bases of the junction left unmatched. Germline CDR1 is MGHRA and CDR2 is YSYEKL. CDR3 sequence reads: CASSLGEGPYEQYF. The CDR3 DNA reads as TGCGCCAGCAGCCTCGGGGAGGGGCCCTACGAGCAGTACTTC.

The J gene is TRBJ2-7, the V gene TRBV21-1; TRBD1, the D gene given by the table, was not confirmed from the DNA. TRBV21-1 is flagged as a pseudogene. The CDR3 consists of 16 residues. The CDR3 protein is CASSKATRGTSYEQYF. The CDR3 DNA is TGTGCCAGCAGCAAAGCGACGAGGGGGACGTCCTACGAGCAGTACTTC.

The rearrangement uses TRBV7-2 and TRBJ2-3, with 10 bases lining up with TRBD2. Trimming cost V 2 bases and J 4 bases; bases outside gene matches: 6. CDR3 length: 16 residues. CDR1 is SGHTA, CDR2 FQGNSA, per germline. The CDR3 here is CASSLRSGGAPDTQYF. CDR3 DNA: TGTGCCAGCAGCTTACGAAGCGGGGGGGCCCCAGATACGCAGTATTTT.

This chain joins TRBV7-8 and TRBJ2-3; no definite D call. Trimming stripped 5 bases from V and 0 bases from J, with 9 bases between. Germline-derived CDR1 and CDR2 are SGHVS and FQNEAQ. This CDR3 has 14 amino acids. The DNA of the CDR3 is TGTGCCAGCAGCCCCAGGTTGAGCACAGATACGCAGTATTTT. Amino acids: CASSPRLSTDTQYF.

V usage is TRBV7-6 and J usage is TRBJ2-7, with 9 bases matching TRBD1. The CDR3 loop spans 15 amino acids. V was pared by 1 base and J by 4 bases, with 5 bases of the junction left unmatched. Germline-derived CDR1 and CDR2 are SGHVS and FNYEAQ. The CDR3 protein is CASSLGQGDGYEQYF. DNA of the CDR3: TGTGCCAGCAGCTTAGGACAGGGGGACGGTTACGAGCAGTACTTC.

This clone was seen just once. The chain recombines TRBV10-1 with TRBJ2-7; a weak D match, TRBD2 (6 bases). Trimming shortened V by 4 bases and J by 3 bases, and 13 bases separated the two germline ends. Looked up from germline, CDR1 is WNHNN and CDR2 is SYGVQD (reference sequence). This CDR3 comprises 14 residues. The CDR3 here is CASSGAGTLYEQYF. CDR3 in DNA: TGCGCCAGCAGTGGGGCGGGGACCCTCTACGAGCAGTACTTC.

This clone was counted only a few times. The chain recombines TRBV2 with TRBJ1-1; D not resolved. Germline V CDR1 and CDR2: SNHLY, FYNNEI. Trimming took 2 bases from V and 0 from J, leaving 13 bases between them. CDR3 size: 16 residues. The DNA for the CDR3 is TGTGCCAGCAGTGAACTTGTGCTCGGGGTGAACACTGAAGCTTTCTTT. It codes for CASSELVLGVNTEAFF.

The V and J genes are TRBV6-5 and TRBJ1-6; maybe TRBD1 (5 bases). CDR1 MNHEY and CDR2 SVGAGI come from the germline V gene. This CDR3 has 13 residues. V lost 6 bases to trimming and J lost 6 bases, with 9 bases between them. The CDR3 nucleotides are TGTGCCAGCAGAAGGGGCCGTAATTCACCCCTCCACTTT. Amino acids: CASRRGRNSPLHF.